These T cell receptor beta chains were read from a single sample in a study of OX40 agonist ivuxolimab in advanced cancers. Using immunoSEQ multiplex PCR, the repertoire was profiled, and TCRdb retains in-frame clones only, with some absent. The top ten hold approximately 16% of the sample, which has under 30,000 clones, around 83% seen once. This material consisted of CD4+ or CD8+ T cells sorted from blood, taken in a trial of the OX40 agonist ivuxolimab. Source of these receptors: an adult with an advanced solid tumor such as melanoma, head and neck, liver or kidney cancer. The CDR3 runs from the conserved cysteine through the conserved F or W. D genes are given only for firm matches. The size entry is marked missing in some rows and otherwise reads once, few, many or a size class.

NA,TRBV5-1,NA,TRBJ2-1,TGCGCCAGCAGCTTCCCTAGAGGCTCCTACAATGAGCAGTTCTTC,CASSFPRGSYNEQFF
NA,TRBV6-1,TRBD1,TRBJ2-7,TGTGCCAGCAATTATTGGACAGGGAGATCGGGCGAGCAGTACTTC,CASNYWTGRSGEQYF
once,TRBV4-3,NA,TRBJ2-1,TGCGCCAGCAGCCAGGTACTAGGGGTCGTCTATGAGCAGTTCTTC,CASSQVLGVVYEQFF
once,TRBV4-2,NA,TRBJ1-6,TGTGCCAGCAGCCCTGCGCTCCCGGGTTCACCCCTCCACTTT,CASSPALPGSPLHF
NA,TRBV4-1,NA,TRBJ2-7,TGCGCCAGCAGCTTGAGGGGGGAGAGCTCCTACGAGCAGTACTTC,CASSLRGESSYEQYF
NA,TRBV4-3,TRBD1,TRBJ2-7,TGCGCCAGCAGCCCAGAAAGAGCGGACAGGGGGTCCCCCTACGAGCAGTACTTC,CASSPERADRGSPYEQYF
NA,TRBV7-8,NA,TRBJ2-7,TGTGCCAGCAGCTTAGTTCGGGGACCCGAGCAGTACTTC,CASSLVRGPEQYF
NA,TRBV6-5,TRBD1,TRBJ1-2,TGTGCCAGCAGGACTCAGGGGGTGGGTGGCTACACCTTC,CASRTQGVGGYTF
NA,TRBV27,NA,TRBJ2-7,TGTGCCAGCAGTTTATCGCCGGGTTTAAACTTCGAGCAGTACTTC,CASSLSPGLNFEQYF
NA,TRBV6-6,TRBD1,TRBJ1-1,TGTGCCAGCAGACCAGGTGGCAGGGGGGACACTGAAGCTTTCTTT,CASRPGGRGDTEAFF
NA,TRBV2,NA,TRBJ1-1,TGTGCCAGCAAACAACAGATACAGAACACTGAAGCTTTCTTT,CASKQQIQNTEAFF